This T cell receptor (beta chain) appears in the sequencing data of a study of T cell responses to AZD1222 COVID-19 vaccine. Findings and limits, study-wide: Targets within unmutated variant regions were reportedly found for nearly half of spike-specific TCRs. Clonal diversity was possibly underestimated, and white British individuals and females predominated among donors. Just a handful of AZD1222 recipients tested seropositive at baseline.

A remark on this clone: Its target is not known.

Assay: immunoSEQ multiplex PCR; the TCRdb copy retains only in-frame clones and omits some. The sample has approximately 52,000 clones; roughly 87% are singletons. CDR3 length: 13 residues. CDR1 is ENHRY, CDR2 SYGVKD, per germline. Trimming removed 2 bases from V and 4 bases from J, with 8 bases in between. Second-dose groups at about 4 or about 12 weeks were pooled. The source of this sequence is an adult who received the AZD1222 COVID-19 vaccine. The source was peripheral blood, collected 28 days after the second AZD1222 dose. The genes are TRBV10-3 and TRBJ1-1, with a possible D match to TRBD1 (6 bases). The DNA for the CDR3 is TGTGCCATCAGTGAGCCCAGGGGCACTGAAGCTTTCTTT. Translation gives CAISEPRGTEAFF.